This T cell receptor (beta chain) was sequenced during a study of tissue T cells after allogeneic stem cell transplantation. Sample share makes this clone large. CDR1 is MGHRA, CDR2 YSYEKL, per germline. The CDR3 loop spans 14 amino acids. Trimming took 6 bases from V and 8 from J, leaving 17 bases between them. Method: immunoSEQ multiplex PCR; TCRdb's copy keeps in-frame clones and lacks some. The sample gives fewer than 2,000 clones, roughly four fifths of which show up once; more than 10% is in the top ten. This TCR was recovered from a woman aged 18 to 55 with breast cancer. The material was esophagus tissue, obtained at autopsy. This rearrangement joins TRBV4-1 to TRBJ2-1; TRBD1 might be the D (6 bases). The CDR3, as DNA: TGCGCCAGCAGAAAACAGGGAGAATATGATGAGCAGTTCTTC. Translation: CASRKQGEYDEQFF.